Following are 10 T cell receptor beta chains from one sample sequenced in a study of cytomegalovirus exposure and HLA in healthy donors. PCR primers comprised 60 Vbeta and 13 Jbeta primers. Using immunoSEQ multiplex PCR, the repertoire was profiled, and TCRdb retains in-frame clones only, with some absent. This listing includes around 100,000 clones. The sample taken for sequencing was PBMCs. These receptors all stem from a middle-aged man in good health and CMV-seronegative.

The CDR3 here is CASSYLAGVSYEQYF. In nucleotides, the CDR3 is TGCGCCAGCAGCTACCTAGCGGGGGTCTCCTACGAGCAGTACTTC. The chain carries TRBV5-1 and TRBJ2-7; 10 bases are shared with TRBD2. Germline V gene data show CDR1 as SGHRS and CDR2 as YFSETQ. V shed 3 bases and J 0 bases; nucleotides not matched to a gene: 3. The CDR3 runs 15 residues.

This chain links TRBV11-2 with TRBJ2-5; D remains ambiguous. CDR1 SGHAT and CDR2 FQNNGV come from the germline V gene. The CDR3 is 13 residues long. V lost 0 bases and J 5 bases, leaving 7 bases between the germline ends. CDR3 sequence (DNA): TGTGCCAGCAGCTTAGACCCGAGCGAGACCCAGTACTTC. It encodes CASSLDPSETQYF.

J is TRBJ2-1 and V is TRBV7-9; D possibly corresponds to TRBD1 (5 bases). The germline CDR1 and CDR2 sequences are SEHNR and FQNEAQ (reference sequence). This CDR3 comprises 15 residues. V gave up 1 base and J gave up 5 bases, with 12 bases separating them. This CDR3 is CASSLGQGFDNEQFF. DNA for the CDR3: TGTGCCAGCAGCTTAGGGCAGGGATTCGACAATGAGCAGTTCTTC.

The chain carries TRBV10-3 and TRBJ1-2, with 8 nucleotides matching TRBD1. Trimming at V came to 5 bases and at J to 8 bases, leaving 13 bases not matched to a gene. Looked up from germline, CDR1 is ENHRY and CDR2 is SYGVKD. The length of the CDR3 is 15 residues. In DNA form, the CDR3 reads TGTGCCATCAGTTTTAAGCCGGGACAGGAGGGAGGCTACACCTTC. This translates into CAISFKPGQEGGYTF.

The chain employs TRBV5-4 and TRBJ2-3; maybe TRBD2 (6 bases). Trimming left V 4 bases short and J 1 base short, with 13 bases between. The length of the CDR3 is 15 residues. Germline CDR1 SGHNT, CDR2 YYREEE (reference sequence). The CDR3 loop reads CASSQEGDGTDTQYF. CDR3 bases: TGTGCCAGCAGCCAGGAGGGTGATGGCACAGATACGCAGTATTTT. The complete variable domain, with remaining parts taken from reference TRBV5-4 and TRBJ2-3, reads ETGVTQSPTHLIKTRGQQVTLRCSSQSGHNTVSWYQQALGQGPQFIFQYYREEENGRGNFPPRFSGLQFPNYSSELNVNALELDDSALYLCASSQEGDGTDTQYFGPGTRLTVL.

The chain carries TRBV15 and TRBJ2-1; a weak D match, TRBD2 (7 bases). The CDR3 has 17 amino acids. With 0 bases removed from V and 8 bases from J, the gap between germline ends came to 20 bases. Germline V lookup: CDR1 LNHNV, CDR2 YYDKDF (reference sequence). The CDR3 sequence: CATSRDPGGQLVHEQFF. In DNA, the CDR3 is TGTGCCACCAGCAGAGACCCGGGGGGCCAGTTGGTCCATGAGCAGTTCTTC. The full variable domain, rest sourced from reference TRBV15 and TRBJ2-1, is DAMVIQNPRYQVTQFGKPVTLSCSQTLNHNVMYWYQQKSSQAPKLLFHYYDKDFNNEADTPDNFQSRRPNTSFCFLDIRSPGLGDTAMYLCATSRDPGGQLVHEQFFGPGTRLTVL.

This chain links TRBV10-3 with TRBJ2-7; D remains unclear. The CDR3 sequence is 12 residues long. Germline lookup yields CDR1 ENHRY and CDR2 SYGVKD. Trimming took 5 bases from V and 3 from J, leaving 8 bases between them. CDR3 sequence (DNA): TGTGCCATCAGTCCACAAAGCTACGAGCAGTACTTC. Protein sequence: CAISPQSYEQYF.

The chain links TRBV30 to TRBJ1-2; TRBD1 matches 8 bases. CDR3 length equals 13 residues. With 2 bases clipped from V and 8 bases from J, the junction kept 7 bases outside the gene matches. Germline assignment: CDR1 GTSNPN and CDR2 SVGIG (reference sequence). For the CDR3, the DNA is TGTGCCTGGAGTCCAGGACAGGGCGGAGGCTACACCTTC. It is translated as CAWSPGQGGGYTF.

The rearrangement uses TRBV6-1 and TRBJ2-7, with no clear D. This CDR3 has 15 amino acids. The germline V and J ends were trimmed by 0 bases and 0 bases, with 9 bases remaining between them. CDR1 and CDR2 from the germline V gene are MNHNS and SASEGT. In DNA form, the CDR3 reads TGTGCCAGCAGTGAAGCGTACACCCTCTCCTACGAGCAGTACTTC. It encodes CASSEAYTLSYEQYF.

This chain uses TRBV10-3 with TRBJ1-1; 7 positions match TRBD1. V shed 5 bases, J shed 0 bases, and the junction held 3 bases outside the gene matches. CDR1 is ENHRY, CDR2 SYGVKD, per germline. The CDR3 has 14 amino acids. The CDR3 sequence: CAISRGQLNTEAFF. CDR3 sequence (DNA): TGTGCCATCAGTAGGGGACAGCTGAACACTGAAGCTTTCTTT.